This T cell receptor (beta chain) was obtained from a study of blood T cell repertoires in COVID-19 (dated by TCRdb to 2020 to 2021). Study-wide context: Samples covering the acute and convalescent phases of COVID-19 were provided by collaborators in the United States, Italy and Spain. The material from the prospective study consisted of cDNA or gDNA derived from T cells, B-cell-depleted T cells, or PBMCs. The dataset comprised deeply sampled blood TCRbeta repertoires from subjects exposed to, actively infected with, or recovered from COVID-19. The repertoires were made available in a free public database intended to serve as a resource for research on the immune response to SARS-CoV-2. The samples were drawn from the first 160 participants of the ongoing ImmuneRACE study and from 950 to 1,500 subjects provided by 6 global collaborators. Sample metadata almost always included a de-identified subject ID, COVID-19 status, age in years and sex. HLA class I and class II types, where available, came from metadata supplied by the sample provider rather than from assay-based typing. Paper-wide results and their limitations: Clinical and demographic metadata were provided uncurated, with the amount varying by source and participant.

TCRbeta CDR3 regions were amplified from genomic DNA by means of the immunoSEQ Assay, a bias-controlled multiplex PCR. Per the source publication's procedure: The number of nucleated cells in each sample was estimated from the amplification of reference gene primers within the assay. Sequence reads were collapsed and filtered to measure the absolute abundance of every unique TCRbeta CDR3 rearrangement. For each sample, productive Simpson clonality was calculated as the square root of Simpson's diversity index across productive rearrangements. This is the immuneACCESS table as TCRdb keeps it, with only in-frame sequences that have V and J called. A part of the clones is gone; compared with another copy, unresolved V genes explain less than half, and the rest is unexplained. D and trimming were read from the DNA, whereas the V and J calls and clone size are those reported in that table. The sample profile shows roughly 250,000 clones; 83% of them were found once. The ten most abundant clones make up more than 5.5% of the sample.

Collaborating institutions collected whole blood in K2EDTA tubes following their own protocols. Collaborator samples were shipped for TCRbeta analysis as frozen whole blood, isolated PBMCs, or DNA extracted from either sample type. From V the trimming removes 4 bases and from J it removes 6 bases, while the gene matches leave 6 bases of the junction unaccounted for. There are 14 amino acids in the CDR3, from cysteine to phenylalanine inclusive. Only the CDR3 region is kept as DNA, spanning 42 bases read in frame from base 1. Reading the germline V gene gives CDR1 KGHSH and CDR2 LQKENI. This clone was seen a few times. The antigen it recognizes is unknown. Base qualities are not at hand, and no much larger clone is one base apart.

Sequencing was performed on peripheral blood. The chain uses TRBV18 and TRBJ1-1; TRBD1 matches 9 bases in the middle. The receptor comes from a human donor in a cohort sampled during active COVID-19. The bases read TGTGCCAGCTCACGACCGGGACAGGGTTCTGAAGCTTTCTTT. It codes for CASSRPGQGSEAFF.